These 10 T cell receptor beta chains were sequenced from one sample in a study of immune evolution from preneoplasia to lung adenocarcinoma. Only in-frame clones appear in the TCRdb table, and some are missing; sequencing was by immunoSEQ multiplex PCR. The repertoire holds 5,000 or so clones, with around 82% as singletons. Sequenced input: FFPE lung adenocarcinoma in situ tissue. The receptor source for this set is a person aged 65 to 79 with lung adenocarcinoma.

The chain carries TRBV5-6 and TRBJ2-7; D may be TRBD1 (5 bases). The CDR3 covers 14 residues. The germline V gene encodes CDR1 SGHDT and CDR2 YYEEEE. The germline V and J ends were trimmed by 1 base and 3 bases, with 11 bases remaining between them. For the CDR3, the DNA is TGTGCCAGCAGCTTGCCTGGAGACAGCTACGAGCAGTACTTC. Its translation is CASSLPGDSYEQYF.

The chain couples TRBV11-3 to TRBJ2-6; possibly TRBD1 for D (5 bases). The germline V gene has CDR1 SGHNT and CDR2 YENEEA. Trimming left V 3 bases short and J 1 base short, with 7 bases between. The CDR3 loop spans 15 amino acids. In nucleotides, the CDR3 is TGTGCCAGCAGCTTTCAGGGTTCTGGGGCCAACGTCCTGACTTTC. Translation gives CASSFQGSGANVLTF.

V and J are TRBV6-6 and TRBJ2-5; a weak D match, TRBD1 (6 bases). The last part of the DNA fits TRBJ2-7 better; the J call may be wrong. Germline CDR1 reads MNHNY; CDR2 reads SVGAGI (reference sequence). CDR3 size: 12 residues. The CDR3 region is CASSITGNEQYF. For the CDR3, the DNA is TGTGCCAGCAGCATTACAGGGAACGAGCAGTACTTC.

This chain joins TRBV19 and TRBJ2-5; TRBD2 agrees at 9 bases. The CDR3 length is 15 residues. V trimming: 5 bases; J trimming: 5 bases; junction bases outside the gene matches: 9. CDR1 is LNHDA and CDR2 is SQIVND in the germline V gene (reference sequence). CDR3 residues: CASSYGGGAGETQYF. As DNA, the CDR3 is TGTGCCAGTAGTTACGGCGGGGGGGCAGGGGAGACCCAGTACTTC.

V gene TRBV5-6 combines with J gene TRBJ1-2; unclear D gene. The germline V and J ends were trimmed by 1 base and 8 bases, with 15 bases remaining between them. CDR1 and CDR2 (germline): SGHDT, YYEEEE. The CDR3 runs to 14 residues. The CDR3 here is CASSLKLPDNGYTF. CDR3 sequence (DNA): TGTGCCAGCAGCTTGAAGCTGCCAGACAACGGCTACACCTTC. Filled out from reference TRBV5-6 and TRBJ1-2, the complete variable domain reads DAGVTQSPTHLIKTRGQQVTLRCSPKSGHDTVSWYQQALGQGPQFIFQYYEEEERQRGNFPDRFSGHQFPNYSSELNVNALLLGDSALYLCASSLKLPDNGYTFGSGTRLTVV.

The chain is built from TRBV28 and TRBJ2-7, with TRBD2 identical over 8 bases. The germline CDR1 and CDR2 sequences are MDHEN and SYDVKM. V lost 5 bases to trimming and J lost 0 bases; unmatched junction nucleotides: 6. The CDR3 totals 15 residues. DNA for the CDR3: TGTGCCAGCAGTATCCTTGGGACTAGCTCCTACGAGCAGTACTTC. It yields the protein CASSILGTSSYEQYF.

This rearrangement joins TRBV10-2 to TRBJ1-2; TRBD1 matches 8 bases. Trimming cost V 0 bases and J 6 bases; bases outside gene matches: 3. The germline V gene encodes CDR1 WSHSY and CDR2 SAAADI. The CDR3 consists of 14 residues. The CDR3 coding sequence is TGCGCCAGCAGTGAGTCGAACAGGGGGAATGGCTACACCTTC. Amino acid sequence: CASSESNRGNGYTF.

V is TRBV7-2 and J is TRBJ2-7; D call uncertain. V was trimmed by 5 bases and J by 5 bases, leaving 10 bases between them. The CDR3 runs to 12 residues. CDR1 is SGHTA and CDR2 is FQGNSA in the germline V gene. This chain's CDR3 is CASSTGEDEQYF. The CDR3 DNA is TGTGCCAGCAGCACCGGAGAAGACGAGCAGTACTTC.

This clone has a single count. The chain employs TRBV15 and TRBJ1-1; D not certain. V shed 0 bases and J shed 3 bases, with 8 bases lying between them. There are 14 residues in the CDR3. The germline V gene has CDR1 LNHNV and CDR2 YYDKDF (reference sequence). The chain's CDR3 is CATSREAVHTEAFF. The CDR3 DNA reads TGTGCCACCAGCAGAGAAGCGGTCCACACTGAAGCTTTCTTT.

The J gene is TRBJ1-5, the V gene TRBV28; D not resolved. V was clipped by 3 bases and J by 4 bases, with 10 bases between them. From germline, CDR1 is MDHEN and CDR2 SYDVKM. This CDR3 region has 14 residues. The CDR3, as DNA: TGTGCCAGCAGTTTGTGGGCAGAGAATCAGCCCCAGCATTTT. Translating it yields CASSLWAENQPQHF.